Given below is one TCR beta chain in context. Which antigen it targets is not known. Sequencing took place on a NextSeq 550. The Human TCR Profiling Kit (MiLaboratory) was used to prepare UMI-labeled 5' RACE TRB cDNA libraries. The full amount of extracted RNA was used for cDNA synthesis, and the full amount of resulting cDNA was used for PCR amplification. Libraries were prepared in parallel with an identical number of PCR cycles. The study's own analysis went as follows. With a minimum of two reads required per UMI, MIGEC and MiXCR pulled out about 50,000 +/- 10,000 unique UMI-labeled TRB cDNA molecules from each library. An average of about 40,000 +/- 10,000 functional in-frame TRB CDR3 nucleotide clonotypes without stop codons was found per library. After each sample was downsampled to 5000 UMI-labeled TRB molecules, VDJtools was used to calculate diversity metrics such as normalized Shannon-Wiener and Chao1. For the central five CDR3 residues, VDJtools calculated physicochemical properties weighted by clonotype size, namely interaction energy, strength, volume and Kidera factor 4. TCRdb reprocessed the reads and provides one entry for every CDR3 protein sequence; no DNA is given. The V and J calls and clone size are TCRdb's, not the authors'. For this sample, the table gives around 40,000 distinct CDR3 sequences. Around 1.9% of the sample is taken by the ten largest.

The data originate from a study of CXCR3-negative and CXCR3-positive naive CD8 T cells (dated by TCRdb to between 2018 and 2021). Turning to the overall study: In total, approximately 130 million TRB reads were obtained, corresponding to roughly 1.5 +/- 0.3 million reads per library. Diversity and physicochemical repertoire analyses covered 10 to 11 donors pooled from two independent experiments. The TRBV-TRBJ cluster analysis covered naive subsets from 5 donors and memory cells from 3 donors. General findings and caveats noted by the study authors: Because surface CD5, which has been linked to self-reactivity in mice, was comparable between naive subsets, TCR interaction strength was also inferred from TRB CDR3 physicochemical properties. Within the same donor, TRBV-TRBJ usage looked similar between naive CXCR3-negative and CXCR3-positive cells, but memory cells had distinct patterns. Compared with CXCR3-negative naive cells, CXCR3-positive naive cells had TRB CDR3s with higher hydrophobicity (lower Kidera factor 4), lower energy, and higher strength and volume indices. Repertoire diversity was comparably high in both naive subsets but much lower in memory CD8+ T cells. Because CXCR3 expression was partially decreased after cryopreservation, freshly isolated PBMCs were used for most assays.

For every CD8+ T cell subset, 300,000 cells were flow-sorted straight into RLT lysis buffer, and each subset was sorted in triplicate. To keep memory contaminants out, a stringent definition of naive CD8+ T cells was applied: CD45RO-CCR7+CD27+CD95-. Standard density gradient centrifugation was used to isolate peripheral blood mononuclear cells from buffy coats. Naive CXCR3-negative and CXCR3-positive CD8+ T cells were flow-sorted on a FACSAria III. An RNeasy Mini Kit was used to extract total RNA from the sorted cells. The CDR3 starts with the cysteine, ends with the phenylalanine, and has 13 residues. The DNA is not on file.

The material sequenced was naive CXCR3- CD8+ T cells from blood. The cell subset or site label on this specimen signifies: CD45RO-CCR7+CD27+CD95- naive CD8+ T cells lacking CXCR3 (TNR3-). The rearranged segments are TRBV12-3 or TRBV12-4 and TRBJ2-5; there is no DNA to check the TCRdb D call of TRBD2. The source of this sequence is a human donor in good health. Some clones in this sample may be carry-over from other donors' samples. CDR3 loop: CASRGPVLETQYF.